These T cell receptor beta chains were read from a single sample in a study of blood T cell repertoires in COVID-19. Profiled with immunoSEQ multiplex PCR; TCRdb holds only in-frame clones, not every one. The sample yields roughly 290,000 clones, around 86% seen once. Source material: PBMCs or T cells enriched from blood (not recorded which). Receptors originate from a woman aged 40-49 years who had recovered from COVID-19. Both conserved end residues are part of each CDR3. The order of the fields is V gene, J gene, CDR3 protein.

V gene: TRBV5-8
J gene: TRBJ1-5
CDR3 protein: CASSFAGNQPQHF

V gene: TRBV9
J gene: TRBJ2-7
CDR3 protein: CASSVGGLQILNF

V gene: TRBV6-5
J gene: TRBJ1-2
CDR3 protein: CASSYSRLGGYTF

V gene: TRBV18
J gene: TRBJ2-3
CDR3 protein: CASSPGTGNTDTQYF

V gene: TRBV2
J gene: TRBJ2-3
CDR3 protein: CASSVMRVGADTQYF

V gene: TRBV9
J gene: TRBJ1-1
CDR3 protein: CASSVTGQNTEAFF

V gene: TRBV6-1
J gene: TRBJ2-5
CDR3 protein: CASSERRGRDRGHF

V gene: TRBV30
J gene: TRBJ1-1
CDR3 protein: CAWTLTGGDTEAFF

V gene: TRBV9
J gene: TRBJ2-1
CDR3 protein: CASSVSTSSFRESDEQFF

V gene: TRBV6-4
J gene: TRBJ2-3
CDR3 protein: CASSEALSTDTQYF

V gene: TRBV5-1
J gene: TRBJ2-7
CDR3 protein: CASSMKKSSYEQYF

V gene: TRBV19
J gene: TRBJ2-2
CDR3 protein: CASSAQVGGDSTGELFF

V gene: TRBV27
J gene: TRBJ1-1
CDR3 protein: CASSFGPRGGASTEAFF

V gene: TRBV5-3
J gene: TRBJ2-7
CDR3 protein: CARSLTGYEQYF

V gene: TRBV7-2
J gene: TRBJ1-2
CDR3 protein: CASSLQGAGHGYTF

V gene: TRBV18
J gene: TRBJ1-4
CDR3 protein: CASSMQGGEKLFF

V gene: TRBV6-2/TRBV6-3
J gene: TRBJ1-2
CDR3 protein: CASSSWLGQGLLF

V gene: TRBV7-2
J gene: TRBJ2-7
CDR3 protein: CASSLSLGTVYSEQYF

V gene: TRBV9
J gene: TRBJ1-5
CDR3 protein: CASSGPGFDQPQHF

V gene: TRBV21-1
J gene: TRBJ1-1
CDR3 protein: CASSTPDRGWGTEAFF

V gene: TRBV30
J gene: TRBJ1-1
CDR3 protein: CAWRQGANTEAFF

V gene: TRBV11-2
J gene: TRBJ2-2
CDR3 protein: CASSPIDRGRTGELFF

V gene: TRBV29-1
J gene: TRBJ2-5
CDR3 protein: CSVEDWQGGRETQYF

V gene: TRBV30
J gene: TRBJ2-2
CDR3 protein: CAWSGLAGYAGELFF

V gene: TRBV9
J gene: TRBJ1-1
CDR3 protein: CASSVESLMNTEAFF

V gene: TRBV7-2
J gene: TRBJ2-7
CDR3 protein: CASSLRAGGYEQYF

V gene: TRBV6-5
J gene: TRBJ2-3
CDR3 protein: CASSHRQFTDTQYF

V gene: TRBV24-1
J gene: TRBJ1-4
CDR3 protein: CATSDLDTATNEKLFF